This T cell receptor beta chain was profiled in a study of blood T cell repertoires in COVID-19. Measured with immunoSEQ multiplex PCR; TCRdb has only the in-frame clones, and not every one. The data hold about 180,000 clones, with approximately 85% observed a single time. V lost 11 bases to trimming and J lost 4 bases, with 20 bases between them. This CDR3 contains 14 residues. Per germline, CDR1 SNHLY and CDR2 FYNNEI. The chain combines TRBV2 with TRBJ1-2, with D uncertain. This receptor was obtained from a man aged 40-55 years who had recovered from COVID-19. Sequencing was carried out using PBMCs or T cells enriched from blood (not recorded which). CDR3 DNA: TGTGCCGCGCCGGGAACGCAGACGGCCTATGGCTACACCTTC. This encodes CAAPGTQTAYGYTF.